This entry lists 18 T cell receptor beta chains sequenced from one sample in a study of T cells after yellow fever vaccination. Each CDR3 protein is one row after TCRdb ran MiXCR on the 5' RACE reads. The data show 120,000 or so distinct CDR3 sequences, about 8.4% seen once. Sequencing used CD8+ T cells sorted from PBMCs, obtained on the day of the yellow fever booster vaccination. The receptor set was obtained from a man aged 18 to 29 who received the YFV17D yellow fever vaccine.

The V call is TRBV5-6, the J call TRBJ1-1; D uncertain. The V and J ends lost 1 base and 3 bases respectively, with 7 bases between them. Per the germline V gene, CDR1 is SGHDT and CDR2 is YYEEEE. This CDR3 has 13 residues. The CDR3 DNA reads as TGTGCCAGCAGCTTGTGGTCCCACACTGAAGCTTTCTTT. Translated, it gives CASSLWSHTEAFF.

The table lists this clonotype with a few counts. The V call is TRBV6-2 or TRBV6-3, the J call TRBJ2-1; D perhaps matches TRBD2 (6 bases). Germline loops: CDR1 MNHEY, CDR2 SVGEGT. V lost 8 bases to trimming and J lost 1 base, with 12 bases between them. The CDR3 totals 14 residues. This CDR3 reads CASLAGPSYNEQFF. The DNA of the CDR3 is TGTGCCAGCCTGGCGGGACCGTCCTACAATGAGCAGTTCTTC.

This clonotype was seen more than once but under ten times. The rearrangement joins TRBV7-9 to TRBJ1-6; 10 bases fit TRBD1. V lost 2 bases to trimming and J lost 11 bases; unmatched junction nucleotides: 6. This CDR3 is 15 amino acids long. The germline V gene has CDR1 SEHNR and CDR2 FQNEAQ (reference sequence). The CDR3 nucleotides are TGTGCCAGCAGCTTACTTCTGGGGACAGGGGCACCCCTCCACTTT. Translating it yields CASSLLLGTGAPLHF.

This clonotype was observed at least ten times. The chain is built from TRBV4-2 and TRBJ2-1, with a tentative D call TRBD2 (6 bases). With 0 bases removed from V and 4 bases from J, the gap between germline ends came to 7 bases. This CDR3 has 14 residues. Germline-derived CDR1 and CDR2 are LGHNA and YNFKEQ. The CDR3 bases are TGTGCCAGCAGCCAAGAGACTAGTTACAATGAGCAGTTCTTC. Translation gives CASSQETSYNEQFF.

This chain links TRBV7-8 with TRBJ2-7, with 9 bases matching TRBD2. Germline CDR1 and CDR2: SGHVS and FQNEAQ. The CDR3 sequence is 15 residues long. Trimming cost V 11 bases and J 1 base; bases outside gene matches: 12. CDR3 loop: CACTLSGGSSYEQYV. The CDR3 nucleotides read TGTGCCTGCACTTTAAGCGGGGGGAGTTCCTACGAGCAGTACGTC.

This clonotype was detected ten times or more. The DNA of the CDR3 is TGTGCCAGCAGCTTACAGGACTATAATTCACCCCTCCACTTT. Its protein product is CASSLQDYNSPLHF. V and J are TRBV7-9 and TRBJ1-6, with no clear D. Germline CDR1 and CDR2: SEHNR and FQNEAQ (reference sequence). The V end lost 2 bases, the J end lost 3 bases, and 5 bases lay between the germline ends. There are 14 residues in the CDR3.

The chain is built from TRBV7-9 and TRBJ2-1; 7 bases align to TRBD1. The V gene's germline CDR1 is SEHNR and CDR2 FQNEAQ (reference sequence). The J segment lost 3 bases and the V segment lost 6 bases, leaving 5 bases of the junction unmatched. The CDR3 has 14 amino acids. CDR3 amino acids: CASRDRDSYNEQFF. CDR3 DNA sequence: TGTGCCAGCAGGGACCGGGACAGCTACAATGAGCAGTTCTTC.

V is TRBV19 and J is TRBJ2-7; a weak D match, TRBD1 (6 bases). The ends were cut back, 3 bases at V and 0 bases at J, with 12 bases in the middle. The CDR3 has 15 residues. Looked up from germline, CDR1 is LNHDA and CDR2 is SQIVND (reference sequence). The CDR3 bases are TGTGCCAGTAGTATGAAGGGGGATAACTCCTACGAGCAGTACTTC. Amino acids: CASSMKGDNSYEQYF.

This rearrangement joins TRBV9 to TRBJ2-1, with 7 bases aligning to TRBD2. CDR3 size: 13 residues. Looked up from germline, CDR1 is SGDLS and CDR2 is YYNGEE. V gave up 0 bases and J gave up 9 bases; unmatched junction bases: 3. The CDR3 is CASSVGGEGEQFF. CDR3 coding DNA: TGTGCCAGCAGCGTAGGTGGGGAGGGTGAGCAGTTCTTC.

This clonotype was observed at least ten times. CDR3 amino acids: CASSWGSGELFF. CDR3 coding DNA: TGCGCCAGCAGCTGGGGGTCCGGGGAGCTGTTTTTT. This chain links TRBV4-3 with TRBJ2-2, with D tentatively TRBD1 or TRBD2 (5 bases each). V lost 5 bases and J 6 bases, leaving 7 bases between the germline ends. This CDR3 spans 12 amino acids. Germline loops: CDR1 LGHNA, CDR2 YSLEER.

This clonotype is labeled medium-sized. The chain is built from TRBV5-1 and TRBJ2-1, with a tentative D call TRBD1 (5 bases). The germline CDR1 and CDR2 sequences are SGHRS and YFSETQ. V lost 5 bases, J lost 4 bases, and 10 bases lay in between. The CDR3 spans 13 residues. This CDR3 reads CASRSGPYNEQFF. CDR3 nucleotides: TGCGCCAGCAGATCAGGGCCGTACAATGAGCAGTTCTTC.

This clonotype was seen ten or more times. This chain links TRBV11-2 with TRBJ2-1; tentative D call: TRBD1 (6 bases). The germline V gene encodes CDR1 SGHAT and CDR2 FQNNGV. Between the trimmed V and J ends, which lost 7 bases and 4 bases, there was a span of 20 bases. The CDR3 is 16 residues long. The CDR3 is CASNPTPTTGYNEQFF. In DNA, the CDR3 is TGTGCCAGCAACCCAACTCCCACCACAGGGTACAATGAGCAGTTCTTC.

Only a few counts were recorded for this clonotype. The DNA for the CDR3 is TGTGCCAGCAGATCCCGGACATTAGAGGGGGGATCCTATGGCTACACCTTC. Translation: CASRSRTLEGGSYGYTF. The rearrangement uses TRBV13 and TRBJ1-2; D is possibly TRBD1 (6 bases). Germline V gene sequence: CDR1 PRHDT, CDR2 FYEKMQ (reference sequence). This CDR3 has 17 residues. V was shortened by 6 bases and J by 4 bases, with 24 bases between the two germline ends.

This clonotype was found a few times. The chain recombines TRBV19 with TRBJ2-2; possible D gene TRBD1, 5 bases. CDR3 size: 14 residues. CDR1 LNHDA and CDR2 SQIVND come from the germline V gene (reference sequence). V shed 9 bases and J shed 2 bases, with 13 bases lying between them. The DNA for the CDR3 is TGTGCCAGCAAATTCAGGGAAAACACCGGGGAGCTGTTTTTT. It yields the protein CASKFRENTGELFF.

Ten or more counts support this clonotype. The chain has TRBV18 and TRBJ2-1, with D unresolved. CDR3 length equals 15 residues. Trimming cost V 4 bases and J 1 base, with 11 bases left between them. Germline CDR1 reads KGHSH; CDR2 reads LQKENI. The CDR3 bases are TGTGCCAGCTCACTGGGGATACGATCCTACAATGAGCAGTTCTTC. This sequence encodes CASSLGIRSYNEQFF.

This chain joins TRBV12-3 or TRBV12-4 and TRBJ1-2, with 8 bases lining up with TRBD1. V shed 5 bases, J shed 6 bases, and the junction held 8 bases outside the gene matches. CDR3 length: 14 amino acids. This CDR3 is CASSTTGEWDGYTF. The CDR3, as DNA: TGTGCCAGCAGTACGACAGGGGAATGGGATGGCTACACCTTC.

There are many counts of this clonotype. The rearrangement joins TRBV12-3 or TRBV12-4 to TRBJ2-4; no definite D call. V lost 0 bases to trimming and J lost 0 bases, with 9 bases between them. The CDR3 runs 16 residues. In nucleotides, the CDR3 is TGTGCCAGCAGTTTAGCACATCCATTAGCCAAAAACATTCAGTACTTC. Translation: CASSLAHPLAKNIQYF.

This clonotype was observed at least ten times. This rearrangement joins TRBV4-3 to TRBJ2-5; 7 bases are a match to TRBD2. Trimming removed 0 bases from V and 3 bases from J; junction bases left unmatched: 10. CDR1 and CDR2 from the germline V gene are LGHNA and YSLEER. The length of the CDR3 is 17 residues. The CDR3 reads CASSQDQGRRGEETQYF. CDR3 DNA: TGCGCCAGCAGCCAAGATCAAGGACGACGGGGGGAAGAGACCCAGTACTTC.